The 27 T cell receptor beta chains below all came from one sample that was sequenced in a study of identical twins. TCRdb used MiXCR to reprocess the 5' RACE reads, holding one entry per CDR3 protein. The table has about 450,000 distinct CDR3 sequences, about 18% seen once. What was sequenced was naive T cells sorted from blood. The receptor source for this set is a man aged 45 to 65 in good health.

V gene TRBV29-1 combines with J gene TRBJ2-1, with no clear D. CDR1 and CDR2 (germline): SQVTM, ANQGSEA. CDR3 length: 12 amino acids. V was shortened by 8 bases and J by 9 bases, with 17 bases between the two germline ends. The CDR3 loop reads CSISPGSGEQFF. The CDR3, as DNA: TGCAGCATATCTCCAGGCTCCGGTGAGCAGTTCTTC.

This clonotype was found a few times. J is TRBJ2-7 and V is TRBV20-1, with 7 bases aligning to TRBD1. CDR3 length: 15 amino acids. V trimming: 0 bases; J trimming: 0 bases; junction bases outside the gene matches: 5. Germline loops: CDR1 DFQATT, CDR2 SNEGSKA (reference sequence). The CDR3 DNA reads TGCAGTGCTAGAGATTCAGGACAGGTCTCCTACGAGCAGTACTTC. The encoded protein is CSARDSGQVSYEQYF.

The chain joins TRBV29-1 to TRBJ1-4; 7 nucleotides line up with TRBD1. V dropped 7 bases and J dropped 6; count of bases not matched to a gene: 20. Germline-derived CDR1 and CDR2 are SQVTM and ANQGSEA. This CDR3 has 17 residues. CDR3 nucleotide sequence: TGCAGCGCCAAAACCTTATTGGGGACAGAACTAGATGAAAAACTGTTTTTT. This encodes CSAKTLLGTELDEKLFF.

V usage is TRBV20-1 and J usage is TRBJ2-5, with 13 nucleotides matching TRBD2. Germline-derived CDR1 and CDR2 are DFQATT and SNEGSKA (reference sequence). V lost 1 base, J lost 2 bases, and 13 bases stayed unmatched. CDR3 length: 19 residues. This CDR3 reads CSARGDRLAGGSGQETQYF. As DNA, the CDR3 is TGCAGTGCTAGAGGGGATCGACTAGCGGGAGGATCTGGACAAGAGACCCAGTACTTC.

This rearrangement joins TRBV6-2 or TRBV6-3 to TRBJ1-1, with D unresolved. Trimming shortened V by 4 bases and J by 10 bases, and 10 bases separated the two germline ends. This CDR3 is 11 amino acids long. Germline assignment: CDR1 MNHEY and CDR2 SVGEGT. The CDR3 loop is CASSSGIRAFF. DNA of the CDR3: TGTGCCAGCAGTTCCGGGATTAGAGCTTTCTTT.

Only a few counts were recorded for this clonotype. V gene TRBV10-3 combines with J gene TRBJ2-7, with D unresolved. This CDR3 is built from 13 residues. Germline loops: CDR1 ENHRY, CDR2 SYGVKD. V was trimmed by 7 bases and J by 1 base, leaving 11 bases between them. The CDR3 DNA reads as TGTGCCATCAAGGTTCCGGTATCCTACGAGCAGTACTTC. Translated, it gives CAIKVPVSYEQYF.

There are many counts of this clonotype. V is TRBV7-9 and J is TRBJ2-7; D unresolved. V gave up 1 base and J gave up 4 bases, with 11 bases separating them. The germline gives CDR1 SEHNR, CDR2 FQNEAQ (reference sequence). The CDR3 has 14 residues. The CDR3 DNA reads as TGTGCCAGCAGCTTAGTTGGTGCGCGGTACGAGCAGTACTTC. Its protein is CASSLVGARYEQYF.

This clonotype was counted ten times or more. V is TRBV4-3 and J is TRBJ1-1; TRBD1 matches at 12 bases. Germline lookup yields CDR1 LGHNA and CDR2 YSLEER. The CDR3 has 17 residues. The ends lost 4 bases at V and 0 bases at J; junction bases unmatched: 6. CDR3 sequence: CASSRDRGPIMNTEAFF. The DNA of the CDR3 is TGCGCCAGCAGCCGGGACAGGGGGCCGATAATGAACACTGAAGCTTTCTTT.

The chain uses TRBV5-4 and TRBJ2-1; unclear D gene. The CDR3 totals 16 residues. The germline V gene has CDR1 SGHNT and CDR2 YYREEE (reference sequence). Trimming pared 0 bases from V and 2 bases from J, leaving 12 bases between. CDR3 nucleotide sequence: TGTGCCAGCAGCTTGGACACGGATGGAGCCTACAATGAGCAGTTCTTC. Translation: CASSLDTDGAYNEQFF.

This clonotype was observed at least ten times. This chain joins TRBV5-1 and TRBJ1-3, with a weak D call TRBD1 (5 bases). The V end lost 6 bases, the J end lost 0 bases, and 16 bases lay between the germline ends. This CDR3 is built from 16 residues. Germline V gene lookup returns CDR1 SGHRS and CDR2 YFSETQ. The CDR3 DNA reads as TGCGCCAGCAACGTCGGGGGATTTGACTCTGGAAACACCATATATTTT. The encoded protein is CASNVGGFDSGNTIYF.

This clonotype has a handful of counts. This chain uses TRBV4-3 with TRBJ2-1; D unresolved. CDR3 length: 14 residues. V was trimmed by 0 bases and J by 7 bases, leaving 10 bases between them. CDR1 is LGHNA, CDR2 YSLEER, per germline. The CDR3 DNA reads TGCGCCAGCAGCCAAGATGGCTTCAGAAATGAGCAGTTCTTC. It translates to CASSQDGFRNEQFF.

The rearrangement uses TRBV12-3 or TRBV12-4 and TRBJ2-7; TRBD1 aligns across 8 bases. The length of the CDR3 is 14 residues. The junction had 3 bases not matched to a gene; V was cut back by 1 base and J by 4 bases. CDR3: CASSLGGQEYEQYF. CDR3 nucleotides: TGTGCCAGCAGTTTAGGGGGACAGGAGTACGAGCAGTACTTC.

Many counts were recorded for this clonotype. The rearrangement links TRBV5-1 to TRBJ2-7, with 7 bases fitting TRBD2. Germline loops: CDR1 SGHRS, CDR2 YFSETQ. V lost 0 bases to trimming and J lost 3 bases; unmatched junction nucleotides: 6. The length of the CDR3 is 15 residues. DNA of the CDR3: TGCGCCAGCAGCTTGGGGGCTAGCGGTAGCTACGAGCAGTACTTC. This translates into CASSLGASGSYEQYF.

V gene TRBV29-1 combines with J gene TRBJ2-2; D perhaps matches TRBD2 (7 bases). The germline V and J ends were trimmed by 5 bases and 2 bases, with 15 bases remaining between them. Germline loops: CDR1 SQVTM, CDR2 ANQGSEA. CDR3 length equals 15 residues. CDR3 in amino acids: CSVRRGGVNTGELFF. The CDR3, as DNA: TGCAGCGTTCGAAGAGGGGGGGTTAACACCGGGGAGCTGTTTTTT.

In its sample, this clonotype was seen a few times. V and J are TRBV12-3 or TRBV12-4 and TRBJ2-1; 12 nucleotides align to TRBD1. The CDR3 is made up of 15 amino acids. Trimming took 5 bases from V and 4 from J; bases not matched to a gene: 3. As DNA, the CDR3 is TGTGCCAGCAGTGGGGACAGGGGGCTATACAATGAGCAGTTCTTC. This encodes CASSGDRGLYNEQFF.

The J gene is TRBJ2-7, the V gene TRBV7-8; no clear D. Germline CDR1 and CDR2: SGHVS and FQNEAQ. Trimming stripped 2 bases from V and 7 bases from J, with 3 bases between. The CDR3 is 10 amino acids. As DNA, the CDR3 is TGTGCCAGCAGCTTAACGGAGCAGTACTTC. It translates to CASSLTEQYF.

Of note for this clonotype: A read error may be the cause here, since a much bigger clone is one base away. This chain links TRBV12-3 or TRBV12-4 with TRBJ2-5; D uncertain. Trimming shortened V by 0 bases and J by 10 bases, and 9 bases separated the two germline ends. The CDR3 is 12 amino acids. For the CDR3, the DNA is TGTGCCAGCAGTTTAGCCTCGGTTGTCCAGTACTTC. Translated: CASSLASVVQYF.

CDR3: CASSPPGDRLYEQYF. The CDR3, as DNA: TGTGCCAGCAGTCCTCCAGGGGACAGGTTATACGAGCAGTACTTC. The chain has TRBV12-3 or TRBV12-4 and TRBJ2-7, with 8 bases fitting TRBD1. CDR3 size: 15 residues. The junction had 10 bases not matched to a gene; V was cut back by 5 bases and J by 4 bases.

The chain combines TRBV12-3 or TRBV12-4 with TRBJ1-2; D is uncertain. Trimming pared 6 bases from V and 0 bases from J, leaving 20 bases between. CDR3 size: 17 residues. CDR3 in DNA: TGTGCCAGCAGCCATCTGGGGTTTCTTGATCCTAACTATGGCTACACCTTC. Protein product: CASSHLGFLDPNYGYTF.

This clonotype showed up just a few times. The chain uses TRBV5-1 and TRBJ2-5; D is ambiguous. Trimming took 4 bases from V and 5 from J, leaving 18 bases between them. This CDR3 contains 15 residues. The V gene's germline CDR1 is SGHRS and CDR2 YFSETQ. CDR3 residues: CASSQTLDPGETQYF. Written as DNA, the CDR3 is TGCGCCAGCAGCCAAACCCTGGACCCTGGGGAGACCCAGTACTTC.

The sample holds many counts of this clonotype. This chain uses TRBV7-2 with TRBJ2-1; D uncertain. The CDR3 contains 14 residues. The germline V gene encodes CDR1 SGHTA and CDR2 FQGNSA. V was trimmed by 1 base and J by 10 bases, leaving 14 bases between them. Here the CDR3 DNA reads TGTGCCAGCAGCTTAGTAGTAGGCGGATACGAGCAGTTCTTC. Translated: CASSLVVGGYEQFF.

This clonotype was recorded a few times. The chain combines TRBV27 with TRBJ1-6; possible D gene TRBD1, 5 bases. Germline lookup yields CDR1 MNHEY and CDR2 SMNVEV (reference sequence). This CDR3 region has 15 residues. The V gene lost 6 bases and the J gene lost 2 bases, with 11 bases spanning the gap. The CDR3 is CASREGSPYNSPLHF. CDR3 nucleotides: TGTGCCAGCAGGGAGGGGTCCCCCTATAATTCACCCCTCCACTTT.

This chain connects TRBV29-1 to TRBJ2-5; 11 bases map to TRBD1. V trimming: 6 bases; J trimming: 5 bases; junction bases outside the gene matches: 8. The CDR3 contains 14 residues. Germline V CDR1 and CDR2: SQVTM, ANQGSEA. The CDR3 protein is CSVEGQGVLETQYF. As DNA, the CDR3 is TGCAGCGTGGAGGGACAGGGGGTCTTGGAGACCCAGTACTTC.

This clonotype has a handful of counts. The CDR3, as DNA: TGTGCCAGCAGCCTTCAGGGACTTAGGTCTCCTGAGCAGTTCTTC. Its translation is CASSLQGLRSPEQFF. The rearrangement links TRBV12-3 or TRBV12-4 to TRBJ2-1; possible D gene TRBD2, 6 bases. The CDR3 sequence is 15 residues long. Trimming cost V 6 bases and J 9 bases, with 21 bases left between them.

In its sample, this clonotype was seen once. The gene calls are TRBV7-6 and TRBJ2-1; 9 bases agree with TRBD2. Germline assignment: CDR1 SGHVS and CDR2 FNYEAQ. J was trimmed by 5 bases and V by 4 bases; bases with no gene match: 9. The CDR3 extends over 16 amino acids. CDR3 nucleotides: TGTGCCAGCAGCTACTTATATAGCGGGGGCAACAATGAGCAGTTCTTC. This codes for CASSYLYSGGNNEQFF.

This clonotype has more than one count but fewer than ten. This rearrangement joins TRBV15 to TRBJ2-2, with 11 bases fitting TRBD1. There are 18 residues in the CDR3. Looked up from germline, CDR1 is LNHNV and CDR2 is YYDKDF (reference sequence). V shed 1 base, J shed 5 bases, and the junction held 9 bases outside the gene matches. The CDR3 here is CATSRGHRTGGVTGELFF. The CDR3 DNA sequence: TGTGCCACCAGCAGAGGCCACCGGACAGGGGGCGTTACCGGGGAGCTGTTTTTT.

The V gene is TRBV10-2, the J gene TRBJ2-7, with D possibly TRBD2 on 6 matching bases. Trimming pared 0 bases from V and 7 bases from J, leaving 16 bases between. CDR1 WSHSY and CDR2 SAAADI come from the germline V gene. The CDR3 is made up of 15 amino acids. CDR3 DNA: TGCGCCAGCAGTGAGTCGGGCGGGGAAGGAGGAGAGCAGTACTTC. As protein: CASSESGGEGGEQYF.